The 29 T cell receptor beta chains presented below share a single source sample, sequenced in a study of cytomegalovirus exposure and HLA in healthy donors. PCR involved 60 Vbeta and 13 Jbeta primers. Clones were sequenced by immunoSEQ multiplex PCR, and TCRdb holds only the in-frame ones, with some missing. This sample yields roughly 100,000 clones, of which 65% to 80% are seen a single time; roughly 3.9% belongs to the top ten. Source material: PBMCs. These receptor sequences come from a man between 60 and 70 years old in good health and CMV-seronegative.

This clone has a handful of counts. The chain employs TRBV6-1 and TRBJ1-1; 8 bases map to TRBD1. The V segment lost 4 bases and the J segment 1 base; nucleotides outside the gene matches: 2. Germline V gene sequence: CDR1 MNHNS, CDR2 SASEGT. The CDR3 has 14 amino acids. In DNA, the CDR3 is TGTGCCAGCAGTGGACAGGGGAGGAACACTGAAGCTTTCTTT. Translating gives CASSGQGRNTEAFF.

The chain uses TRBV5-1 and TRBJ2-2; 7 nucleotides match TRBD1. After removal of 3 bases from V and 0 bases from J, the junction contained 14 bases not matched to a gene. This CDR3 has 19 amino acids. Germline-derived CDR1 and CDR2 are SGHRS and YFSETQ. CDR3 nucleotides: TGCGCCAGCAGCTCTCGGGACAGTGGGACCTTTACGAACACCGGGGAGCTGTTTTTT. It encodes CASSSRDSGTFTNTGELFF.

The V and J genes are TRBV19 and TRBJ2-3; 8 bases agree with TRBD2. Germline V gives CDR1 LNHDA, CDR2 SQIVND (reference sequence). The CDR3 is 15 residues long. V was pared by 7 bases and J by 1 base, with 7 bases of the junction left unmatched. The CDR3 reads CASTDRGGRTDTQYF. CDR3 DNA sequence: TGTGCCAGTACCGACCGGGGGGGTCGCACAGATACGCAGTATTTT.

V usage is TRBV2 and J usage is TRBJ1-2; D ambiguous. V lost 0 bases and J lost 5, with 7 bases in between. CDR1 and CDR2 from the germline V gene are SNHLY and FYNNEI. This CDR3 is 13 amino acids long. This chain's CDR3 is CASSEASIYGYTF. In DNA form, the CDR3 reads TGTGCCAGCAGTGAAGCGAGTATTTATGGCTACACCTTC.

This clone came up a few times. The V and J genes are TRBV27 and TRBJ1-2; D perhaps matches TRBD1 (5 bases). CDR1 MNHEY and CDR2 SMNVEV come from the germline V gene (reference sequence). Trimming removed 4 bases at V and 8 bases at J, with 14 bases between. CDR3 size: 13 residues. The CDR3 spells CASSSLDSYGYTF. The CDR3, as DNA: TGTGCCAGCAGTTCCTTAGACAGTTACGGCTACACCTTC.

This clone has just a few counts. The CDR3 DNA sequence: TGTGCCAGCAGCCCGCGAGGACAGGGTTTCAATGAGCAGTTCTTC. This translates into CASSPRGQGFNEQFF. The chain links TRBV7-2 to TRBJ2-1, with TRBD1 matching over 8 bases. This CDR3 contains 15 residues. Per germline, CDR1 SGHTA and CDR2 FQGNSA. Losses at the gene ends were 5 bases for V and 6 bases for J; bases not matched to a gene: 9. The whole variable domain, remainder taken from reference TRBV7-2 and TRBJ2-1, is GAGVSQSPSNKVTEKGKDVELRCDPISGHTALYWYRQSLGQGLEFLIYFQGNSAPDKSGLPSDRFSAERTGGSVSTLTIQRTQQEDSAVYLCASSPRGQGFNEQFFGPGTRLTVL.

This clone was found a few times. The chain uses TRBV18 and TRBJ2-2; 8 bases align to TRBD2. This CDR3 has 17 amino acids. Germline lookup yields CDR1 KGHSH and CDR2 LQKENI. The J segment lost 3 bases and the V segment lost 0 bases, leaving 6 bases of the junction unmatched. The CDR3 DNA reads as TGTGCCAGCTCACCACCGCAAAGCGGGGGCTACACCGGGGAGCTGTTTTTT. It is translated as CASSPPQSGGYTGELFF. Combining the CDR3 with reference TRBV18 and TRBJ2-2 gives the whole variable domain NAGVMQNPRHLVRRRGQEARLRCSPMKGHSHVYWYRQLPEEGLKFMVYLQKENIIDESGMPKERFSAEFPKEGPSILRIQQVVRGDSAAYFCASSPPQSGGYTGELFFGEGSRLTVL.

Notes on this clone: At the DNA level, this CDR3 is encoded by other sequences in the same sample as well. The chain has TRBV28 and TRBJ2-6, with D uncertain. From germline, CDR1 is MDHEN and CDR2 SYDVKM. The germline V and J ends were trimmed by 6 bases and 3 bases, with 6 bases remaining between them. The CDR3 extends over 13 amino acids. The CDR3 here is CASSPVGANVLTF. DNA of the CDR3: TGTGCCAGCAGCCCGGTTGGGGCCAACGTCCTGACTTTC.

The rearrangement joins TRBV4-1 to TRBJ1-5; no clear D gene. Trimming took off 4 bases at V and 5 bases at J, with 9 bases between the two ends. Germline-derived CDR1 and CDR2 are MGHRA and YSYEKL. The CDR3 has 13 amino acids. CDR3 sequence (DNA): TGCGCCAGCAGCCTGGGGAGGGATCAGCCCCAGCATTTT. It yields the protein CASSLGRDQPQHF.

The gene calls are TRBV11-2 and TRBJ2-7; 13 bases align to TRBD2. The CDR3 loop spans 17 amino acids. The germline CDR1 and CDR2 sequences are SGHAT and FQNNGV. J was trimmed by 5 bases and V by 1 base; bases with no gene match: 8. CDR3 sequence reads: CASSLALAGGKFDEQYF. The CDR3 DNA reads TGTGCCAGCAGCTTAGCACTAGCGGGGGGGAAGTTCGACGAGCAGTACTTC.

The chain links TRBV19 to TRBJ1-1; D is undetermined. V lost 3 bases, J lost 7 bases, and 12 bases lay in between. The CDR3 spans 13 residues. Germline V gene data show CDR1 as LNHDA and CDR2 as SQIVND (reference sequence). CDR3 nucleotide sequence: TGTGCCAGTAGTATTCTAACAGCCCGTGAAGCTTTCTTT. Amino acid sequence: CASSILTAREAFF.

This CDR3 reads CASSLRTANTEAFF. For the CDR3, the DNA is TGTGCCAGCAGCTTAAGGACAGCGAACACTGAAGCTTTCTTT. This chain uses TRBV7-8 with TRBJ1-1, with D possibly matching TRBD1 (6 bases). The CDR3 runs to 14 residues. Germline CDR1 is SGHVS and CDR2 is FQNEAQ. Trimming took off 2 bases at V and 1 base at J, with 8 bases between the two ends. Filled out from reference TRBV7-8 and TRBJ1-1, the complete variable domain reads GAGVSQSPRYKVAKRGQDVALRCDPISGHVSLFWYQQALGQGPEFLTYFQNEAQLDKSGLPSDRFFAERPEGSVSTLKIQRTQQEDSAVYLCASSLRTANTEAFFGQGTRLTVV.

The rearrangement links TRBV6-5 to TRBJ2-7; weak D call: TRBD1 (5 bases). Trimming cost V 0 bases and J 1 base, with 13 bases left between them. The V gene's germline CDR1 is MNHEY and CDR2 SVGAGI. This CDR3 has 16 residues. CDR3 residues: CASSYSRVSFSYEQYF. The CDR3 DNA is TGTGCCAGCAGTTACTCCAGGGTCTCCTTTTCCTACGAGCAGTACTTC.

On this clone: Other DNA sequences in the same sample also yield this CDR3. The chain employs TRBV7-2 and TRBJ1-6; no reliable D call. Trimming removed 3 bases at V and 7 bases at J, with 10 bases between. The CDR3 sequence is 14 residues long. CDR1 is SGHTA, CDR2 FQGNSA, per germline. CDR3 loop: CASSLEGVNSPLHF. The CDR3 DNA follows: TGTGCCAGCAGCTTGGAGGGCGTGAATTCACCCCTCCACTTT.

The CDR3: CASRTFDRGGMNTEAFF. CDR3 DNA sequence: TGTGCCAGCAGGACCTTCGACAGGGGGGGAATGAACACTGAAGCTTTCTTT. The V call is TRBV5-5, the J call TRBJ1-1, with 9 positions matching TRBD1. CDR3 length: 17 amino acids. The germline gives CDR1 SGHKS, CDR2 YYEKEE (reference sequence). Losses at the gene ends were 5 bases for V and 0 bases for J; bases not matched to a gene: 11.

The CDR3 nucleotides are TGTGCCAGTAATTGGGGACAGGGCGAAGATACGCAGTATTTT. Its translation: CASNWGQGEDTQYF. This chain links TRBV19 with TRBJ2-3; 9 bases match TRBD1. With V trimmed by 7 bases and J by 5 bases, 7 bases remained unmatched. In germline, CDR1 is LNHDA, CDR2 SQIVND (reference sequence). There are 14 residues in the CDR3.

CDR3 nucleotide sequence: TGTGCCAGTAGTAGACAGTACTCCAGCGTATCGAACACCGGGGAGCTGTTTTTT. As protein: CASSRQYSSVSNTGELFF. The V and J genes are TRBV19 and TRBJ2-2, with a tentative D call TRBD1 (5 bases). Trimming shortened V by 4 bases and J by 0 bases, and 18 bases separated the two germline ends. The CDR3 is 18 residues long. CDR1 and CDR2 (germline): LNHDA, SQIVND (reference sequence).

This chain connects TRBV27 to TRBJ1-6, with a weak D call TRBD1 (6 bases). Germline loops: CDR1 MNHEY, CDR2 SMNVEV (reference sequence). Deletions cut 6 bases from V and 5 bases from J, with 11 bases between. The CDR3 sequence is 14 residues long. DNA for the CDR3: TGTGCCAGCAGCCGGACAGTGAATAATTCACCCCTCCACTTT. Residues: CASSRTVNNSPLHF.

This clone turned up a few times. J is TRBJ2-2 and V is TRBV7-2; D perhaps matches TRBD1 (5 bases). V was clipped by 3 bases and J by 3 bases, with 11 bases between them. The CDR3 loop spans 15 amino acids. Germline CDR1 is SGHTA and CDR2 is FQGNSA. The CDR3: CASSLRQGHTGELFF. The CDR3 bases are TGTGCCAGCAGCTTGAGGCAGGGTCACACCGGGGAGCTGTTTTTT.

J is TRBJ1-2 and V is TRBV29-1; 8 bases map to TRBD1. The CDR3 totals 13 residues. The junction had 4 bases not matched to a gene; V was cut back by 4 bases and J by 3 bases. Germline assignment: CDR1 SQVTM and CDR2 ANQGSEA. This CDR3 reads CSVAGGGYYGYTF. CDR3 bases: TGCAGCGTTGCAGGGGGCGGTTACTATGGCTACACCTTC.

The genes are TRBV6-1 and TRBJ2-7; TRBD1 agrees at 7 bases. This CDR3 has 15 residues. Germline CDR1 MNHNS, CDR2 SASEGT. V shed 3 bases, J shed 3 bases, and the junction held 8 bases outside the gene matches. The CDR3 here is CASSDPWDSLYEQYV. The CDR3 DNA follows: TGTGCCAGCAGTGATCCGTGGGACAGCCTCTACGAGCAGTACGTC.

This chain's CDR3 is CASSQGGQSSGNTIYF. The CDR3 DNA sequence: TGTGCCAGCAGTCAGGGGGGACAGTCCTCTGGAAACACCATATATTTT. This chain connects TRBV6-6 to TRBJ1-3, with TRBD1 matching over 7 bases. CDR3 length equals 16 residues. V dropped 5 bases and J dropped 0; count of bases not matched to a gene: 7. Germline values: CDR1 MNHNY, CDR2 SVGAGI (reference sequence).

The J gene is TRBJ2-5, the V gene TRBV6-4, with 9 bases fitting TRBD2. Germline V gene lookup returns CDR1 MRHNA and CDR2 SNTAGT. There are 17 residues in the CDR3. J gave up 0 bases and V 2 bases, and 7 bases lay outside the gene matches. The CDR3, as DNA: TGTGCCAGCAGTGACCCGGGGGCGGGAGGGCACCAAGAGACCCAGTACTTC. Amino acid sequence: CASSDPGAGGHQETQYF.

J is TRBJ2-3 and V is TRBV2; possible D gene TRBD2, 5 bases. Germline V CDR1 and CDR2: SNHLY, FYNNEI. Trimming stripped 4 bases from V and 3 bases from J, with 17 bases between. This CDR3 comprises 16 residues. The CDR3 DNA is TGTGCCAGCAGTGCCGCCGACGGGAAGGATACAGATACGCAGTATTTT. It codes for CASSAADGKDTDTQYF.

The chain's CDR3 is CASSEARREQYF. The CDR3 region has the DNA TGTGCCAGCAGTGAAGCTCGGCGGGAGCAGTACTTC. The chain has TRBV6-1 and TRBJ2-7; D uncertain. The V gene lost 0 bases and the J gene lost 7 bases, with 7 bases spanning the gap. Germline CDR1 reads MNHNS; CDR2 reads SASEGT. This CDR3 contains 12 residues.

The rearrangement links TRBV9 to TRBJ2-1, with 10 positions matching TRBD2. The trim removed 7 bases at V and 8 bases at J, leaving 9 bases unmatched. The germline gives CDR1 SGDLS, CDR2 YYNGEE. This CDR3 spans 14 amino acids. The CDR3 DNA is TGTGCCAGCTCCGAGCGGGGGGGTTTCGATGAGCAGTTCTTC. It translates to CASSERGGFDEQFF.

The chain recombines TRBV27 with TRBJ1-3; possible D gene TRBD1, 5 bases. CDR1 is MNHEY, CDR2 SMNVEV, per germline (reference sequence). The ends were cut back, 4 bases at V and 0 bases at J, with 10 bases in the middle. The CDR3 has 15 amino acids. This chain's CDR3 is CASSSGRFSGNTIYF. CDR3 coding DNA: TGTGCCAGCAGTTCAGGGAGGTTCTCTGGAAACACCATATATTTT.

The V and J genes are TRBV9 and TRBJ2-2; TRBD1 matches 7 bases. Trimming cost V 5 bases and J 0 bases; bases outside gene matches: 1. Per the germline V gene, CDR1 is SGDLS and CDR2 is YYNGEE. The CDR3 loop spans 14 amino acids. Written as DNA, the CDR3 is TGTGCCAGCAGGGGACAGACGAACACCGGGGAGCTGTTTTTT. This sequence encodes CASRGQTNTGELFF.

There are a few counts of this clone. The chain couples TRBV6-1 to TRBJ1-1; D is unclear. The CDR3 loop spans 12 amino acids. Trimming removed 2 bases from V and 10 bases from J, with 11 bases in between. CDR1 is MNHNS, CDR2 SASEGT, per germline. The CDR3: CASSENGGLAFF. DNA for the CDR3: TGTGCCAGCAGTGAAAACGGAGGTCTAGCTTTCTTT.